The present TCR beta chain was sequenced within a study of cytomegalovirus exposure and HLA in healthy donors. The germline CDR1 and CDR2 sequences are MDHEN and SYDVKM. This CDR3 comprises 14 residues. With 2 bases clipped from V and 2 bases from J, the junction kept 3 bases outside the gene matches. PCR primers comprised 60 Vbeta and 13 Jbeta primers. Clones were sequenced by immunoSEQ multiplex PCR, and TCRdb holds only the in-frame ones, with some missing. The table lists roughly 100,000 clones, 80% to 90% of them singletons, with less than 4% in the top ten. The material sequenced was PBMCs. The receptor comes from a man aged 25-45 years in good health and CMV-seropositive. The chain couples TRBV28 to TRBJ2-7; TRBD1 aligns across 7 bases. Written as DNA, the CDR3 is TGTGCCAGCAGTTTAGCTGACAGGGCCTACGAGCAGTACTTC. Translating gives CASSLADRAYEQYF.